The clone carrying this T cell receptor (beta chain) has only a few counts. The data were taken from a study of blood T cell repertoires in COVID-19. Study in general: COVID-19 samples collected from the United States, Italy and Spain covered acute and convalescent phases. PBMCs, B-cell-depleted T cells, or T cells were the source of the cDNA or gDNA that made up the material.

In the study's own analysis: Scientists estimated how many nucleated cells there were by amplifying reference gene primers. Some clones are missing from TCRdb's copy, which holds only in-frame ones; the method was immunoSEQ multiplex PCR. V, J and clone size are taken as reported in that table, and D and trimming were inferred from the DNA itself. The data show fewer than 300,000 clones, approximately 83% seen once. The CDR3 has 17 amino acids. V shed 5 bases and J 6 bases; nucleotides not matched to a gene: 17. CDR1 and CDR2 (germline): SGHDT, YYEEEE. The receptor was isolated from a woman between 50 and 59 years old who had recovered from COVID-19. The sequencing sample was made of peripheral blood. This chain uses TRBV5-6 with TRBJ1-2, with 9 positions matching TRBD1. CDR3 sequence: CASSQINRGLREDGYTF. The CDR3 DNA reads TGTGCCAGCAGTCAAATTAACAGGGGGCTACGTGAAGATGGCTACACCTTC.